The 31 T cell receptor beta chains presented below share a single source sample, sequenced in a study of PD-1 blockade in mismatch repair-deficient tumors. Using immunoSEQ multiplex PCR, the repertoire was profiled, and TCRdb retains in-frame clones only, with some absent. Here the sample spans 120,000 or so clones, more than 85% being singletons. This specimen was peripheral blood, taken 44 weeks after starting pembrolizumab. The receptors derive from an adult with mismatch repair-deficient cancer.

The genes are TRBV6-5 and TRBJ2-7; a possible D gene is TRBD2 (5 bases). The CDR3 has 14 amino acids. In germline, CDR1 is MNHEY, CDR2 SVGAGI. V lost 10 bases to trimming and J lost 0 bases, with 16 bases between them. CDR3 DNA: TGTGCCATCACTAGGGCCGAAAGCTCCTACGAGCAGTACTTC. Translation: CAITRAESSYEQYF.

This chain uses TRBV27 with TRBJ2-7, with 8 bases that match TRBD2. V was pared by 3 bases and J by 0 bases, with 1 base of the junction left unmatched. Germline loops: CDR1 MNHEY, CDR2 SMNVEV (reference sequence). This CDR3 is built from 14 residues. In DNA, the CDR3 is TGTGCCAGCAGTTTTGCGGGAGGCTCCTACGAGCAGTACTTC. Translated, it gives CASSFAGGSYEQYF.

This clone appeared a few times. V is TRBV6-1 and J is TRBJ1-5; possibly TRBD1 for D (5 bases). The CDR3 contains 15 residues. V was clipped by 5 bases and J by 0 bases, with 11 bases between them. Germline-derived CDR1 and CDR2 are MNHNS and SASEGT. In DNA, the CDR3 is TGTGCCAGCAGTTGGGACCAAAATAGCAATCAGCCCCAGCATTTT. It encodes CASSWDQNSNQPQHF.

The V gene is TRBV5-6, the J gene TRBJ2-7; a weak D match, TRBD1 (6 bases). This CDR3 region has 14 residues. The ends were cut back, 2 bases at V and 5 bases at J, with 14 bases in the middle. CDR1 SGHDT and CDR2 YYEEEE come from the germline V gene. CDR3 coding DNA: TGTGCCAGCAGCTTCATCACAGGGTTCGACGAGCAGTACTTC. Translating gives CASSFITGFDEQYF.

The genes are TRBV27 and TRBJ2-1; 10 bases are shared with TRBD1. CDR3 length: 15 amino acids. V was pared by 6 bases and J by 12 bases, with 14 bases of the junction left unmatched. CDR1 and CDR2 from the germline V gene are MNHEY and SMNVEV (reference sequence). The CDR3 nucleotides are TGTGCCAGCAGCCAGACAGGGGGCCTTGGTCGGGCGCAGTTCTTC. It is translated as CASSQTGGLGRAQFF.

The V and J genes are TRBV29-1 and TRBJ2-6; 9 nucleotides line up with TRBD1. The CDR3 is 17 residues long. In germline, CDR1 is SQVTM, CDR2 ANQGSEA. J lost 0 bases, V lost 5 bases, and 8 bases had no gene match. CDR3 region: CSVQWTGEGSGANVLTF. The DNA for the CDR3 is TGCAGCGTTCAGTGGACAGGGGAGGGCTCTGGGGCCAACGTCCTGACTTTC.

The gene calls are TRBV5-6 and TRBJ1-5; D gene uncertain. The germline V and J ends were trimmed by 0 bases and 1 base, with 11 bases remaining between them. CDR3 size: 16 residues. Germline-derived CDR1 and CDR2 are SGHDT and YYEEEE. CDR3 sequence reads: CASSLAGMESNQPQHF. The CDR3 bases are TGTGCCAGCAGCTTGGCGGGGATGGAGAGCAATCAGCCCCAGCATTTT.

The chain uses TRBV4-1 and TRBJ2-7; D possibly uses TRBD1 or TRBD2 (5 bases each). V gave up 2 bases and J gave up 4 bases, with 15 bases separating them. CDR1 and CDR2 (germline): MGHRA, YSYEKL. This CDR3 comprises 15 residues. The CDR3 spells CASSQLTGRGYEQYF. The CDR3 region has the DNA TGCGCCAGCAGCCAATTAACGGGACGAGGTTACGAGCAGTACTTC.

The gene calls are TRBV5-5 and TRBJ1-2; no clear D. Per germline, CDR1 SGHKS and CDR2 YYEKEE (reference sequence). Deletions cut 2 bases from V and 7 bases from J, with 18 bases between. CDR3 length: 15 residues. This chain's CDR3 is CASSLSRAPLPGYTF. The CDR3 DNA reads as TGTGCCAGCAGCTTAAGCCGGGCTCCCTTACCTGGCTACACCTTC.

The chain uses TRBV11-2 and TRBJ2-2, with D possibly being TRBD1 or TRBD2 (6 bases each). Germline values: CDR1 SGHAT, CDR2 FQNNGV. Trimming took off 4 bases at V and 6 bases at J, with 15 bases between the two ends. The CDR3 loop spans 15 amino acids. The CDR3 sequence: CASSSWRGNAGELFF. The CDR3 DNA is TGTGCCAGCAGCTCTTGGAGGGGGAATGCCGGGGAGCTGTTTTTT.

This rearrangement joins TRBV7-9 to TRBJ2-1; D tentatively fits TRBD1 or TRBD2 (5 bases each). Looked up from germline, CDR1 is SEHNR and CDR2 is FQNEAQ (reference sequence). The CDR3 runs 12 residues. Trimming pared 1 base from V and 13 bases from J, leaving 11 bases between. The CDR3 is CASSLGGQGQFF. CDR3 DNA sequence: TGTGCCAGCAGCTTAGGAGGGCAGGGACAGTTCTTC.

This rearrangement joins TRBV2 to TRBJ2-7; TRBD1 agrees at 8 bases. Germline V gene data show CDR1 as SNHLY and CDR2 as FYNNEI. The trim removed 8 bases at V and 3 bases at J, leaving 9 bases unmatched. This CDR3 comprises 14 residues. This CDR3 reads CASRPGQARYEQYF. The CDR3 bases are TGTGCCAGCCGACCGGGACAGGCACGCTACGAGCAGTACTTC.

The chain recombines TRBV7-8 with TRBJ1-2; D may be TRBD1 (5 bases). V was trimmed by 5 bases and J by 8 bases, leaving 9 bases between them. This CDR3 is 11 amino acids long. Germline V gene lookup returns CDR1 SGHVS and CDR2 FQNEAQ. The DNA of the CDR3 is TGTGCCAGCAGCACACCAGGGGGCTACACCTTC. Its protein product is CASSTPGGYTF.

The chain carries TRBV10-3 and TRBJ2-1; the D is unclear. CDR1 and CDR2 from the germline V gene are ENHRY and SYGVKD. Trimming removed 7 bases from V and 9 bases from J, with 13 bases in between. The CDR3 loop spans 12 amino acids. This CDR3 reads CAIKGSYAEQFF. Here the CDR3 DNA reads TGTGCCATCAAGGGAAGTTATGCTGAGCAGTTCTTC.

The genes are TRBV11-2 and TRBJ2-5; D is perhaps TRBD2 (6 bases). The V gene lost 1 base and the J gene lost 5 bases, with 14 bases spanning the gap. Germline loops: CDR1 SGHAT, CDR2 FQNNGV. The CDR3 totals 15 residues. The chain's CDR3 is CASSLAGRSGETQYF. CDR3 in DNA: TGTGCCAGCAGCTTAGCAGGGAGGAGTGGGGAGACCCAGTACTTC.

This clone was recorded only once. The gene calls are TRBV28 and TRBJ2-1; TRBD2 matches at 8 bases. V shed 5 bases and J 5 bases; nucleotides not matched to a gene: 2. The germline V gene has CDR1 MDHEN and CDR2 SYDVKM. This CDR3 contains 13 residues. DNA for the CDR3: TGTGCCAGCAGTCCGGGACTAGACAATGAGCAGTTCTTC. Translating it yields CASSPGLDNEQFF.

The chain combines TRBV5-6 with TRBJ2-7, with 10 positions matching TRBD2. Germline V CDR1 and CDR2: SGHDT, YYEEEE. This CDR3 region has 14 residues. With V trimmed by 2 bases and J by 7 bases, 6 bases remained unmatched. CDR3 sequence: CASSFPGTSDEQYF. Written as DNA, the CDR3 is TGTGCCAGCAGCTTCCCCGGGACTAGCGATGAGCAGTACTTC.

The chain has TRBV11-2 and TRBJ2-7, with 9 bases aligning to TRBD2. The J segment lost 2 bases and the V segment lost 1 base, leaving 9 bases of the junction unmatched. The CDR3 runs 17 residues. CDR1 SGHAT and CDR2 FQNNGV come from the germline V gene. The CDR3 region has the DNA TGTGCCAGCAGCTTAGTTGATTTGCGGGAGGGACCCTACGAGCAGTACTTC. Translation gives CASSLVDLREGPYEQYF.

This chain joins TRBV10-1 and TRBJ2-7; 10 bases map to TRBD2. Looked up from germline, CDR1 is WNHNN and CDR2 is SYGVQD (reference sequence). The CDR3 totals 15 residues. The V gene end was trimmed by 4 bases and the J gene end by 3 bases; junction bases not matched to a gene: 6. The CDR3 sequence: CASSAETSGNYEQYF. The CDR3 region has the DNA TGCGCCAGCAGTGCGGAAACTAGCGGGAACTACGAGCAGTACTTC.

The rearrangement joins TRBV6-6 to TRBJ2-7; 8 positions match TRBD1. Germline trimming cut 6 bases from V and 4 bases from J; bases unmatched to any gene: 11. The V gene's germline CDR1 is MNHNY and CDR2 SVGAGI (reference sequence). The CDR3 has 15 amino acids. The CDR3 DNA follows: TGTGCCAGCAGGCCCGAACAGGGGGTCGTATACGAGCAGTACTTC. Amino acids: CASRPEQGVVYEQYF.

Details on this clone: Other DNA sequences within the sample encode an identical CDR3. The CDR3 reads CASSLGVGNTEAFF. The CDR3 DNA follows: TGTGCCAGCAGCTTAGGTGTTGGGAACACTGAAGCTTTCTTT. This chain uses TRBV7-9 with TRBJ1-1; D gene unclear. Looked up from germline, CDR1 is SEHNR and CDR2 is FQNEAQ (reference sequence). Trimming shortened V by 1 base and J by 1 base, and 7 bases separated the two germline ends. The CDR3 has 14 amino acids.

This clone has just one count. The CDR3 DNA is TGTGCCACCAGCAGATGGTCGGGACAGGGGCCCAACTATGGCTACACCTTC. It encodes CATSRWSGQGPNYGYTF. The chain links TRBV15 to TRBJ1-2; 10 bases match TRBD1. CDR3 length: 17 amino acids. CDR1 LNHNV and CDR2 YYDKDF come from the germline V gene (reference sequence). V lost 2 bases to trimming and J lost 2 bases; unmatched junction nucleotides: 8.

The chain is built from TRBV4-1 and TRBJ2-1; weak D call: TRBD1 (7 bases). V was shortened by 4 bases and J by 7 bases, with 11 bases between the two germline ends. Germline values: CDR1 MGHRA, CDR2 YSYEKL. There are 13 residues in the CDR3. CDR3: CASSPQGGNEQFF. DNA of the CDR3: TGCGCCAGCAGCCCCCAGGGGGGAAATGAGCAGTTCTTC.

The chain has TRBV7-9 and TRBJ2-1; 13 bases are shared with TRBD2. This CDR3 spans 17 amino acids. V was pared by 4 bases and J by 5 bases, with 8 bases of the junction left unmatched. Per germline, CDR1 SEHNR and CDR2 FQNEAQ (reference sequence). CDR3 residues: CASSSRGGLAGHNEQFF. The CDR3 DNA reads as TGTGCCAGCAGCTCCCGAGGGGGACTAGCGGGACACAATGAGCAGTTCTTC.

The CDR3 spells CASSLNLGDADTQYF. The CDR3 region has the DNA TGTGCCAGCAGCTTAAATTTAGGGGACGCAGATACGCAGTATTTT. The rearrangement joins TRBV7-2 to TRBJ2-3; either TRBD1 or TRBD2 may supply D (5 bases each). The CDR3 is 15 amino acids. Trimming cost V 2 bases and J 4 bases, with 13 bases left between them. Germline V CDR1 and CDR2: SGHTA, FQGNSA.

This clone is a singleton in its sample. V and J are TRBV5-3 and TRBJ2-3; TRBD2 aligns across 13 bases. TRBV5-3 is recorded as an ORF, its role being uncertain. This CDR3 is 15 amino acids long. V lost 4 bases, J lost 4 bases, and 3 bases stayed unmatched. CDR3 in amino acids: CARSPTSGRPDTQYF. CDR3 DNA: TGTGCCAGAAGCCCGACTAGCGGGAGGCCAGATACGCAGTATTTT.

The chain joins TRBV5-1 to TRBJ2-3, with D hard to call. V was pared by 0 bases and J by 0 bases, with 14 bases between. Germline V gene sequence: CDR1 SGHRS, CDR2 YFSETQ. The CDR3 has 17 residues. CDR3 nucleotides: TGCGCCAGCAGCTTGGAGTACCAGCTTACAAGCACAGATACGCAGTATTTT. It codes for CASSLEYQLTSTDTQYF.

For the CDR3, the DNA is TGTGCCAGCACCCCCCAGATGGATCAGCCCCAGCATTTT. Its translation: CASTPQMDQPQHF. The chain employs TRBV2 and TRBJ1-5; D ambiguous. The V and J ends lost 7 bases and 5 bases respectively, with 12 bases between them. Germline V CDR1 and CDR2: SNHLY, FYNNEI. This CDR3 has 13 residues.

This clone was picked up a small number of times. V usage is TRBV7-9 and J usage is TRBJ2-2, with D unclear. The CDR3 runs to 12 residues. Germline lookup yields CDR1 SEHNR and CDR2 FQNEAQ (reference sequence). Trimming stripped 3 bases from V and 4 bases from J, with 3 bases between. The DNA of the CDR3 is TGTGCCAGCAGCTTGAGCACCGGGGAGCTGTTTTTT. Protein: CASSLSTGELFF. Drawing the rest from reference TRBV7-9 and TRBJ2-2, the complete variable domain is DTGVSQNPRHKITKRGQNVTFRCDPISEHNRLYWYRQTLGQGPEFLTYFQNEAQLEKSRLLSDRFSAERPKGSFSTLEIQRTEQGDSAMYLCASSLSTGELFFGEGSRLTVL.

The J gene is TRBJ2-2, the V gene TRBV9, with D uncertain. The CDR3 sequence is 13 residues long. V was trimmed by 2 bases and J by 3 bases, leaving 5 bases between them. From germline, CDR1 is SGDLS and CDR2 YYNGEE. This CDR3 is CASSVRHTGELFF. CDR3 DNA: TGTGCCAGCAGCGTTAGGCACACCGGGGAGCTGTTTTTT.

This sequence joins TRBV6-5 and TRBJ2-1; 8 bases match TRBD1. CDR1 MNHEY and CDR2 SVGAGI come from the germline V gene. J lost 5 bases, V lost 6 bases, and 6 bases had no gene match. CDR3 length equals 14 residues. The CDR3 loop is CASRAGGAHNEQFF. CDR3 in DNA: TGTGCCAGCAGAGCAGGGGGCGCCCACAATGAGCAGTTCTTC.